The 13 T cell receptor beta chains below were found in one sample sequenced in a study of T cell repertoires in cytomegalovirus infection. TCRdb called the reads again in MiXCR, with one record for every CDR3 protein. The sample consists of approximately 100,000 distinct CDR3 sequences, roughly 39% of them appearing once. Antigen specificity for these receptors is unknown. This material consisted of CD8+ T cells from cultured PBMCs, taken from culture after CMV antigen stimulation. Source of these receptors: a human donor in good health (CMV status not recorded). Some clones in this sample may be carry-over from other donors' samples.

The sample holds many counts of this clonotype. Here the CDR3 reads CASSFQTKSLDTEAFF. CDR3 DNA: TGTGCCAGCAGCTTCCAAACAAAGAGCTTGGACACTGAAGCTTTCTTT. The rearrangement uses TRBV7-8 and TRBJ1-1; D remains ambiguous. This CDR3 has 16 residues. V lost 3 bases and J lost 3, with 17 bases in between. Germline values: CDR1 SGHVS, CDR2 FQNEAQ.

The J gene is TRBJ2-1, the V gene TRBV29-1; 8 positions agree with TRBD1. With 6 bases clipped from V and 5 bases from J, the junction kept 9 bases outside the gene matches. Germline CDR1 SQVTM, CDR2 ANQGSEA. This CDR3 is 14 amino acids long. The CDR3 nucleotides are TGCAGCGTCCGCAACCAGGGGGCTGACAATGAGCAGTTCTTC. Residues: CSVRNQGADNEQFF.

This sequence joins TRBV27 and TRBJ1-3; 8 nucleotides line up with TRBD1. Germline assignment: CDR1 MNHEY and CDR2 SMNVEV (reference sequence). The junction had 0 bases not matched to a gene; V was cut back by 2 bases and J by 0 bases. The CDR3 runs 15 residues. This CDR3 reads CASSLDRGSGNTIYF. The CDR3 region has the DNA TGTGCCAGCAGTTTAGACAGGGGCTCTGGAAACACCATATATTTT.

This clonotype has more than one count but fewer than ten. The chain joins TRBV28 to TRBJ1-5; no clear D. The CDR3 extends over 15 amino acids. V was cut by 10 bases and J by 0 bases, with 16 bases left in between. Germline CDR1 MDHEN, CDR2 SYDVKM. This CDR3 is CATRPGRYSNQPQHF. CDR3 coding DNA: TGTGCCACCCGTCCAGGCCGGTATAGCAATCAGCCCCAGCATTTT.

The genes are TRBV12-3 or TRBV12-4 and TRBJ2-7; tentatively, D is TRBD1 or TRBD2 (5 bases each). With 8 bases removed from V and 0 bases from J, the gap between germline ends came to 14 bases. CDR3 length: 14 amino acids. The CDR3 reads CASGRDGSSYEQYF. CDR3 coding DNA: TGTGCCAGCGGACGGGACGGAAGCTCCTACGAGCAGTACTTC.

This clonotype was seen a few times. This chain uses TRBV27 with TRBJ1-5; possible D gene TRBD1, 6 bases. Germline V gives CDR1 MNHEY, CDR2 SMNVEV (reference sequence). The V and J ends lost 2 bases and 7 bases respectively, with 12 bases between them. The CDR3 contains 14 residues. The CDR3 nucleotides are TGTGCCAGCAGTTTACAGGGGCTGGGGCAGCCCCAGCATTTT. It specifies CASSLQGLGQPQHF.

CDR3 sequence reads: CASSQATNSYEQYF. The CDR3 coding sequence is TGCGCCAGCAGCCAAGCAACCAACTCCTACGAGCAGTACTTC. V is TRBV4-1 and J is TRBJ2-7; the D is unclear. CDR1 is MGHRA, CDR2 YSYEKL, per germline. The V and J ends lost 1 base and 0 bases respectively, with 7 bases between them. The CDR3 has 14 residues.

This clonotype showed up just a few times. The chain recombines TRBV27 with TRBJ2-7; D may be TRBD1 (6 bases). Germline CDR1 and CDR2: MNHEY and SMNVEV (reference sequence). V was clipped by 5 bases and J by 5 bases, with 13 bases between them. The CDR3 runs 13 residues. This chain's CDR3 is CASSTGFYNEQYF. The CDR3 DNA follows: TGTGCCAGCAGTACAGGGTTTTACAACGAGCAGTACTTC.

This clonotype has at least ten counts. The CDR3 DNA reads as TGTGCCAGCAGCCACTACACAGGGAGCACCGGGGAGCTGTTTTTT. Protein: CASSHYTGSTGELFF. J is TRBJ2-2 and V is TRBV7-6, with TRBD1 as a possible D gene (6 bases). Germline assignment: CDR1 SGHVS and CDR2 FNYEAQ. CDR3 length: 15 residues. Trimming left V 5 bases short and J 4 bases short, with 14 bases between.

The chain employs TRBV27 and TRBJ2-2; 8 nucleotides line up with TRBD2. This CDR3 region has 17 residues. After removal of 4 bases from V and 5 bases from J, the junction contained 12 bases not matched to a gene. CDR1 and CDR2 (germline): MNHEY, SMNVEV (reference sequence). DNA for the CDR3: TGTGCCAGCAGTTCCCTTCTGGGGACTAGGGGAACCGGGGAGCTGTTTTTT. This encodes CASSSLLGTRGTGELFF.

This clonotype has a handful of counts. At one boundary the junction diverges from the germline segment, which might be a read error. CDR3 DNA: TGCAGTGCTAGATGGGGCGGGGGGGAACCCTTC. Protein: CSARWGGGEPF. This chain links TRBV20-1 with TRBJ2-1, with 9 bases fitting TRBD2. Germline V gene data show CDR1 as DFQATT and CDR2 as SNEGSKA (reference sequence). The CDR3 length is 11 residues.

This clonotype has ten or more counts. This rearrangement joins TRBV5-6 to TRBJ2-1, with no clear D. The germline V gene encodes CDR1 SGHDT and CDR2 YYEEEE. With 0 bases removed from V and 7 bases from J, the gap between germline ends came to 8 bases. The CDR3 length is 13 residues. The CDR3 spells CASSLDSPNEQFF. The CDR3 nucleotides are TGTGCCAGCAGCTTGGATTCTCCTAATGAGCAGTTCTTC.

This clonotype was observed a single time. The gene calls are TRBV7-9 and TRBJ2-7; the D gene is possibly TRBD1 (6 bases). This CDR3 spans 15 amino acids. Germline assignment: CDR1 SEHNR and CDR2 FQNEAQ (reference sequence). The germline V and J ends were trimmed by 5 bases and 2 bases, with 16 bases remaining between them. The CDR3: CASSLEGVPAYEQYF. The CDR3 region has the DNA TGTGCCAGCAGCCTAGAGGGGGTACCTGCCTACGAGCAGTACTTC.